This record concerns one TCR beta chain sequence. Researchers ran the PCR with 60 Vbeta and 13 Jbeta primers. Measured with immunoSEQ multiplex PCR; TCRdb has only the in-frame clones, and not every one. The repertoire holds about 180,000 clones, with roughly four fifths as singletons. These data come from a study of cytomegalovirus exposure and HLA in healthy donors. The clonotype originates from a male donor in good health and CMV-seronegative. Sequenced: PBMCs.

This chain's CDR3 is CASSYSIVSESPLHF. In nucleotides, the CDR3 is TGTGCCAGCAGTTACTCGATCGTAAGTGAGTCACCCCTCCACTTT. The chain is built from TRBV6-5 and TRBJ1-6; D is ambiguous. V lost 0 bases and J lost 10, with 13 bases in between. The CDR3 is made up of 15 amino acids. Per germline, CDR1 MNHEY and CDR2 SVGAGI.